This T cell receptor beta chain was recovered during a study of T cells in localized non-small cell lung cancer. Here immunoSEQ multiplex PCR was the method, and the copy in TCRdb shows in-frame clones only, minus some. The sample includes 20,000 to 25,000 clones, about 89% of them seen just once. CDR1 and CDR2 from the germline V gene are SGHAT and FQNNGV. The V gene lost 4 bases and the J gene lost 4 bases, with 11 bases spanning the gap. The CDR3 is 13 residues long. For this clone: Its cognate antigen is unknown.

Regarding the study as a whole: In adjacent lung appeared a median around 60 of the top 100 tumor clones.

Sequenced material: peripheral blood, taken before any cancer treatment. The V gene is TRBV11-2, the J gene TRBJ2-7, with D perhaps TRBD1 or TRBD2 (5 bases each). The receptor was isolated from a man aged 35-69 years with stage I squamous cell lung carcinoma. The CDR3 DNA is TGTGCCAGCAGCTCCTGGGACGTGTACGAGCAGTACTTC. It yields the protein CASSSWDVYEQYF.